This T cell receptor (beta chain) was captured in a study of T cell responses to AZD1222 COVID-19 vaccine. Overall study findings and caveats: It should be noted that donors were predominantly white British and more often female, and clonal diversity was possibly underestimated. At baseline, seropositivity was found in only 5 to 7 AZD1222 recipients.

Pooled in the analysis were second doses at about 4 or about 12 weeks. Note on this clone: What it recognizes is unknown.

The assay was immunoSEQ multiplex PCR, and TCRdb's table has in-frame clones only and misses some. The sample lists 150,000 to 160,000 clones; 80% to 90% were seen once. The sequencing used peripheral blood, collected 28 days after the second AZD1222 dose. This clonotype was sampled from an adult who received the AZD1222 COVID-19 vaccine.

The CDR3 DNA sequence: TGTGCCAGCAGCTTAGAGGTTGGCAAAAACATTCAGTACTTC. Its translation: CASSLEVGKNIQYF. The V gene is TRBV7-2, the J gene TRBJ2-4; D not certain. The germline V gene encodes CDR1 SGHTA and CDR2 FQGNSA. The V end was cut by 1 base, the J end by 3 bases, with 7 bases between. This CDR3 spans 14 amino acids.